This passage covers 27 T cell receptor beta chains from one sample sequenced in a study of shared clonotypes between healthy human individuals (dated by TCRdb to 2018 to 2021). The library came from the immunoSEQ multiplex PCR assay. This immuneACCESS table, as held by TCRdb, lists in-frame sequences with V and J called but not all clones. Of the missing ones, under half trace to an unresolved V gene in checked studies; the others have no known cause. The sample yields about 1 million clones; around 75% were counted once. About 1.5% of the sample goes to the ten largest clones. Input material: memory CD4+ T cells sorted from blood. The sample's cell subset or site label, in plain terms: CD45RA-negative fraction. The receptors derive from a man younger than 35 in good health.

The rearrangement joins TRBV4-2 to TRBJ1-1; the D is unclear. CDR3 length equals 15 residues. Germline CDR1 and CDR2: LGHNA and YNFKEQ. The germline V and J ends were trimmed by 0 bases and 1 base, with 9 bases remaining between them. The DNA of the CDR3 is TGTGCCAGCAGCCAAGATGCGGGGTGGAACACTGAAGCTTTCTTT. It yields the protein CASSQDAGWNTEAFF.

The chain couples TRBV27 to TRBJ2-2; perhaps TRBD2 as D (5 bases). In germline, CDR1 is MNHEY, CDR2 SMNVEV (reference sequence). The CDR3 has 15 residues. V lost 5 bases to trimming and J lost 0 bases, with 10 bases between them. Here the CDR3 DNA reads TGTGCCAGCAGTCTACTAGTATCGAACACCGGGGAGCTGTTTTTT. Its translation: CASSLLVSNTGELFF.

This clone has more than one count but fewer than ten. The chain has TRBV5-8 and TRBJ2-4; TRBD1 aligns across 7 bases. Germline V gives CDR1 SGHTS, CDR2 YDEGEE. V lost 4 bases and J lost 0; bases outside the gene matches: 7. The CDR3 spans 16 residues. CDR3 DNA: TGTGCCAGCAGCGCAAGACAGGGCCTAGCCAAAAACATTCAGTACTTC. The encoded protein is CASSARQGLAKNIQYF.

V and J are TRBV18 and TRBJ2-7; D is possibly TRBD1 (7 bases). This CDR3 has 15 residues. Germline V gene lookup returns CDR1 KGHSH and CDR2 LQKENI. The V and J ends lost 4 bases and 4 bases respectively, with 17 bases between them. The CDR3 loop reads CASSRAQTGTYEQYF. CDR3 bases: TGTGCCAGCTCACGGGCCCAGACAGGGACTTACGAGCAGTACTTC.

The rearrangement joins TRBV29-1 to TRBJ1-4, with D maybe TRBD1 (5 bases). The CDR3 spans 14 residues. Per germline, CDR1 SQVTM and CDR2 ANQGSEA. V dropped 8 bases and J dropped 3 bases, with 16 bases sitting between them. CDR3: CSPLGGWANEKLFF. As DNA, the CDR3 is TGCAGCCCACTCGGGGGGTGGGCTAATGAAAAACTGTTTTTT.

The chain links TRBV5-1 to TRBJ1-6; no reliable D call. Germline CDR1 is SGHRS and CDR2 is YFSETQ. Trimming removed 4 bases at V and 9 bases at J, with 11 bases between. This CDR3 contains 13 residues. The CDR3 DNA sequence: TGCGCCAGCAGCCCCCTACAAGGTTCACCCCTCCACTTT. This sequence encodes CASSPLQGSPLHF. The variable domain in full, with the rest retrieved from reference TRBV5-1 and TRBJ1-6, is KAGVTQTPRYLIKTRGQQVTLSCSPISGHRSVSWYQQTPGQGLQFLFEYFSETQRNKGNFPGRFSGRQFSNSRSEMNVSTLELGDSALYLCASSPLQGSPLHFGNGTRLTVT.

The genes are TRBV19 and TRBJ1-6; 9 bases fit TRBD1. The CDR3 has 17 amino acids. With 6 bases clipped from V and 7 bases from J, the junction kept 13 bases outside the gene matches. CDR1 and CDR2 from the germline V gene are LNHDA and SQIVND (reference sequence). In DNA, the CDR3 is TGTGCCAGTAGCCCTCCCGGGACAGGGAGTCTGAATTCACCCCTCCACTTT. Protein: CASSPPGTGSLNSPLHF.

The chain links TRBV6-5 to TRBJ2-1; TRBD2 aligns across 14 bases. Germline-derived CDR1 and CDR2 are MNHEY and SVGAGI. The CDR3 is 15 amino acids. V shed 6 bases and J 7 bases; nucleotides not matched to a gene: 5. In nucleotides, the CDR3 is TGTGCCAGCAGCCAGACTAGCGGGGGGGAAAATGAGCAGTTCTTC. Its translation: CASSQTSGGENEQFF.

V gene TRBV9 combines with J gene TRBJ1-1; D gene unclear. The length of the CDR3 is 14 residues. CDR1 SGDLS and CDR2 YYNGEE come from the germline V gene. Trimming pared 5 bases from V and 4 bases from J, leaving 15 bases between. This CDR3 reads CASRGGGAATEAFF. The CDR3 DNA sequence: TGTGCCAGCAGAGGAGGTGGAGCTGCCACTGAAGCTTTCTTT.

This rearrangement joins TRBV21-1 to TRBJ2-5. TRBV21-1 represents a pseudogene. The CDR3 is 15 residues long. The CDR3 DNA reads as TGTGCCAGCAGCAAAGGTCAGAGTACCCAAGAGACCCAGTACTTC. Amino acids: CASSKGQSTQETQYF.

The gene calls are TRBV25-1 and TRBJ2-1; 11 bases align to TRBD2. Per germline, CDR1 MGHDK and CDR2 SYGVNS. V dropped 9 bases and J dropped 4; count of bases not matched to a gene: 5. The CDR3 covers 14 residues. The CDR3 DNA sequence: TGTGCCAGTAGTAGCGGGGGGGGTTACAATGAGCAGTTCTTC. It yields the protein CASSSGGGYNEQFF.

The V gene is TRBV11-2, the J gene TRBJ2-2; unclear D gene. The CDR3 is made up of 12 amino acids. V lost 5 bases and J 6 bases, leaving 7 bases between the germline ends. Germline V gene data show CDR1 as SGHAT and CDR2 as FQNNGV. The CDR3, as DNA: TGTGCCAGCAGCCCAATAGCCGGGGAGCTGTTTTTT. Translated: CASSPIAGELFF.

This clone was found a few times. The chain is built from TRBV19 and TRBJ1-1; D call uncertain. Germline loops: CDR1 LNHDA, CDR2 SQIVND (reference sequence). There are 13 residues in the CDR3. Trimming left V 6 bases short and J 1 base short, with 9 bases between. The CDR3 DNA is TGTGCCAGTAGCGCCCGGACGAACACTGAAGCTTTCTTT. As protein: CASSARTNTEAFF.

The chain joins TRBV7-2 to TRBJ1-2; D possibly corresponds to TRBD1 (5 bases). CDR3 length: 13 residues. Trimming shortened V by 2 bases and J by 7 bases, and 11 bases separated the two germline ends. The germline V gene has CDR1 SGHTA and CDR2 FQGNSA. CDR3 bases: TGTGCCAGCAGCTTATTGGGGGTCCGTGGCTACACCTTC. Protein: CASSLLGVRGYTF.

This chain links TRBV19 with TRBJ2-5; TRBD1 aligns across 8 bases. The J call may not be correct, given that the DNA end is closer to TRBJ2-7. The germline CDR1 and CDR2 sequences are LNHDA and SQIVND (reference sequence). This CDR3 contains 14 residues. The CDR3: CASSGQGEAYEQYF. For the CDR3, the DNA is TGTGCCAGTAGCGGACAGGGAGAGGCGTACGAGCAGTACTTC.

This clone was detected only a few times. The J gene is TRBJ1-1, the V gene TRBV19; 7 positions match TRBD1. V lost 7 bases, J lost 5 bases, and 10 bases stayed unmatched. From germline, CDR1 is LNHDA and CDR2 SQIVND (reference sequence). The CDR3 length is 14 residues. The CDR3 bases are TGTGCCAGTATCCCCCCGGACAGGTCAACTGAAGCTTTCTTT. Its translation is CASIPPDRSTEAFF.

The chain recombines TRBV4-1 with TRBJ1-1; D might be TRBD1 (6 bases). Germline V CDR1 and CDR2: MGHRA, YSYEKL. The V end was cut by 0 bases, the J end by 4 bases, with 12 bases between. This CDR3 has 15 residues. The CDR3 DNA is TGCGCCAGCAGCCAAGAAGTGGGGGGGCGCACTGAAGCTTTCTTT. Its translation: CASSQEVGGRTEAFF.

Notes on this clone: The same CDR3 is also encoded by other DNA sequences in this sample. The chain couples TRBV18 to TRBJ2-7, with D maybe TRBD2 (5 bases). Germline V gene sequence: CDR1 KGHSH, CDR2 LQKENI. The CDR3 is 14 amino acids. Trimming stripped 0 bases from V and 3 bases from J, with 9 bases between. CDR3 DNA sequence: TGTGCCAGCTCACCACCGAGTGGGAGCTACGAGCAGTACTTC. Its protein is CASSPPSGSYEQYF. Variable domain in full (rest from reference TRBV18 and TRBJ2-7): NAGVMQNPRHLVRRRGQEARLRCSPMKGHSHVYWYRQLPEEGLKFMVYLQKENIIDESGMPKERFSAEFPKEGPSILRIQQVVRGDSAAYFCASSPPSGSYEQYFGPGTRLTVT.

The chain couples TRBV7-9 to TRBJ2-2, with D unresolved. Germline loops: CDR1 SEHNR, CDR2 FQNEAQ (reference sequence). V was cut by 2 bases and J by 0 bases, with 13 bases left in between. This CDR3 contains 17 residues. CDR3 DNA: TGTGCCAGCAGCTTAAATCTTGGCCAACCGAACACCGGGGAGCTGTTTTTT. Translated: CASSLNLGQPNTGELFF.

This clone was counted many times. The CDR3 bases are TGCGCCAGCAGCCAAGAGGAGACAGCGCCCTACGAGCAGTACTTC. Translating it yields CASSQEETAPYEQYF. This rearrangement joins TRBV4-1 to TRBJ2-7; tentative D call: TRBD1 (5 bases). The CDR3 is 15 amino acids. Germline V gene lookup returns CDR1 MGHRA and CDR2 YSYEKL. Trimming removed 0 bases at V and 2 bases at J, with 11 bases between.

This chain connects TRBV28 to TRBJ1-2; weak D call: TRBD1 (6 bases). V was trimmed by 5 bases and J by 3 bases, leaving 13 bases between them. CDR1 and CDR2 (germline): MDHEN, SYDVKM. The CDR3 runs to 14 residues. The CDR3 sequence is CASSAGGRDYGYTF. CDR3 DNA: TGTGCCAGCAGTGCGGGGGGGCGCGACTATGGCTACACCTTC.

The chain is built from TRBV5-5 and TRBJ2-2; tentative D call: TRBD2 (6 bases). Trimming left V 4 bases short and J 1 base short, with 14 bases between. Per germline, CDR1 SGHKS and CDR2 YYEKEE (reference sequence). CDR3 length: 16 amino acids. The chain's CDR3 is CASSPPSGWNTGELFF. In DNA form, the CDR3 reads TGTGCCAGCAGCCCCCCCAGCGGGTGGAACACCGGGGAGCTGTTTTTT.

The rearrangement joins TRBV29-1 to TRBJ1-5; no definite D call. V was shortened by 7 bases and J by 2 bases, with 18 bases between the two germline ends. The CDR3 extends over 15 amino acids. CDR1 and CDR2 (germline): SQVTM, ANQGSEA. The CDR3 nucleotides read TGCAGCGCCAGCGATGGGTTTTTGGGCAATCAGCCCCAGCATTTT. Residues: CSASDGFLGNQPQHF.

The chain uses TRBV7-9 and TRBJ1-1, with D possibly matching TRBD1 (6 bases). The germline V and J ends were trimmed by 4 bases and 1 base, with 10 bases remaining between them. Per the germline V gene, CDR1 is SEHNR and CDR2 is FQNEAQ (reference sequence). CDR3 length equals 14 residues. Here the CDR3 DNA reads TGTGCCAGCAGCTCGGTACAGGGGAACACTGAAGCTTTCTTT. It yields the protein CASSSVQGNTEAFF.

The chain carries TRBV7-2 and TRBJ2-7; D is possibly TRBD2 (7 bases). Germline V gene sequence: CDR1 SGHTA, CDR2 FQGNSA. The length of the CDR3 is 16 residues. The V and J ends lost 5 bases and 8 bases respectively, with 25 bases between them. The CDR3 loop is CASSPRMDRGREQQYF. The CDR3 DNA follows: TGTGCCAGCAGCCCAAGAATGGACAGAGGGCGGGAGCAGCAGTACTTC.

The chain employs TRBV27 and TRBJ2-7; 7 bases match TRBD2. V was clipped by 2 bases and J by 2 bases; unmatched bases: 6. Germline assignment: CDR1 MNHEY and CDR2 SMNVEV (reference sequence). The CDR3 has 15 amino acids. The chain's CDR3 is CASSLREAGTYEQYF. As DNA, the CDR3 is TGTGCCAGCAGTTTACGCGAAGCGGGAACCTACGAGCAGTACTTC.

The chain joins TRBV9 to TRBJ1-1; maybe TRBD1 (5 bases). V was pared by 6 bases and J by 1 base, with 16 bases between. The length of the CDR3 is 15 residues. The V gene's germline CDR1 is SGDLS and CDR2 YYNGEE. CDR3 residues: CASTPPGGGNTEAFF. The CDR3 nucleotides are TGTGCCAGCACGCCGCCGGGGGGAGGGAACACTGAAGCTTTCTTT.